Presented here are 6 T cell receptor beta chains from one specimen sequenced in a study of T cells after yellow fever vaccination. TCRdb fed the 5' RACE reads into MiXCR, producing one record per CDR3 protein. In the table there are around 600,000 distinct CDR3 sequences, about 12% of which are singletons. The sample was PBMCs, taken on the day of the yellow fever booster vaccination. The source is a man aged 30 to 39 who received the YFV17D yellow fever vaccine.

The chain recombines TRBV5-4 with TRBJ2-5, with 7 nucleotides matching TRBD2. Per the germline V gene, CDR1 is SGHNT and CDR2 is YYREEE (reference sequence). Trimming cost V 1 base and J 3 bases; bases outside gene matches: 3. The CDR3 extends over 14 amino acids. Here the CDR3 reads CASSLTGLEETQYF. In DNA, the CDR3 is TGTGCCAGCAGCTTGACTGGACTAGAAGAGACCCAGTACTTC.

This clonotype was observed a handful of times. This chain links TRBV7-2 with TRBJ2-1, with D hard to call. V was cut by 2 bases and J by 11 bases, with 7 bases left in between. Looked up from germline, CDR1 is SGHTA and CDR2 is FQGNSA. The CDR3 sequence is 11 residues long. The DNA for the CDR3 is TGTGCCAGCAGCTTACCCCCGAAGCAGTTCTTC. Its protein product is CASSLPPKQFF.

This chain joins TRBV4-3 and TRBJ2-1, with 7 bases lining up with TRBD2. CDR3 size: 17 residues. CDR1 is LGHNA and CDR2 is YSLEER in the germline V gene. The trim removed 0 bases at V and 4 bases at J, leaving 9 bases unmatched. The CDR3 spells CASSQDPARGVYNEQFF. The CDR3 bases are TGCGCCAGCAGCCAAGACCCGGCCCGGGGGGTTTACAATGAGCAGTTCTTC.

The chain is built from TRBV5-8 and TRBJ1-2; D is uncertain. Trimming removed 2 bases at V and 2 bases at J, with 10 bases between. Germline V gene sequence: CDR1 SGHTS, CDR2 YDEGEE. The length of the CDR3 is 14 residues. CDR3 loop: CASSFGRRNYGYTF. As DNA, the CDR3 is TGTGCCAGCAGCTTCGGTCGCCGCAACTATGGCTACACCTTC.

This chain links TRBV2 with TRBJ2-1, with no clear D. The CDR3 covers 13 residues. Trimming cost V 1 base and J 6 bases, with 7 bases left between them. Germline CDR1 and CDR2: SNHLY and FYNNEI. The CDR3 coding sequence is TGTGCCAGCAGTGAAGAAGCAGGCAATGAGCAGTTCTTC. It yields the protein CASSEEAGNEQFF.

The CDR3, as DNA: TGTGCCAGCAGTTACTCCGGGACAGACGCCTACGAGCAGTACTTC. It specifies CASSYSGTDAYEQYF. This chain connects TRBV6-5 to TRBJ2-7, with 7 bases identical to TRBD1. Germline CDR1 reads MNHEY; CDR2 reads SVGAGI. The CDR3 has 15 amino acids. The V segment lost 0 bases and the J segment 2 bases; nucleotides outside the gene matches: 4.